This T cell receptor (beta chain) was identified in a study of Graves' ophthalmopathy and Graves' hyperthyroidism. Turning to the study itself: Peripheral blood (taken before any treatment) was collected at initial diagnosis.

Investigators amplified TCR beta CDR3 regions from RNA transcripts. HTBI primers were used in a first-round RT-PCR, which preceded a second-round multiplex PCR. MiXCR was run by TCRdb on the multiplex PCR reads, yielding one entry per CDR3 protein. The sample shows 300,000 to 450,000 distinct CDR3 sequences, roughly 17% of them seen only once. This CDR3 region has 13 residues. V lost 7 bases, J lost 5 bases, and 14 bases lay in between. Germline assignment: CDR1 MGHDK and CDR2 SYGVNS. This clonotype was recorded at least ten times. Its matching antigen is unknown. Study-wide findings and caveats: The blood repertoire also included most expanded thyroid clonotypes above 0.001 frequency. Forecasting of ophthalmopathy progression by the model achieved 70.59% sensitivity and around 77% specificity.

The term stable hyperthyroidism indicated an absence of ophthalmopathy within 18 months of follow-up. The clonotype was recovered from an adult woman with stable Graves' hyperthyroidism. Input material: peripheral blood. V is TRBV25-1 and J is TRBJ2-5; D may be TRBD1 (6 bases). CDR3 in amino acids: CASIPQGAETQYF. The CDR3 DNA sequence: TGTGCCAGCATCCCACAGGGAGCGGAGACCCAGTACTTC.